Listed here is a single T cell receptor beta chain. Sequencing used immunoSEQ multiplex PCR; TCRdb keeps in-frame clones, though not all of them. The sample has about 400,000 clones, 80% to 90% seen once. The sample is drawn from a study of blood T cell repertoires in COVID-19. Participants, 18 to 89 years old, spanned around 26 US areas. The clonotype was recovered from a woman aged 45-60 years who had recovered from COVID-19. Sequenced input: PBMCs or T cells enriched from blood (not recorded which).

CDR3 region: CASSGQGETGYTF. The CDR3 bases are TGCGCCAGCAGCGGACAGGGAGAAACCGGCTACACCTTC. This chain joins TRBV4-1 and TRBJ1-2, with 8 positions matching TRBD1. In germline, CDR1 is MGHRA, CDR2 YSYEKL. V shed 5 bases, J shed 8 bases, and the junction held 7 bases outside the gene matches. The CDR3 loop spans 13 amino acids.